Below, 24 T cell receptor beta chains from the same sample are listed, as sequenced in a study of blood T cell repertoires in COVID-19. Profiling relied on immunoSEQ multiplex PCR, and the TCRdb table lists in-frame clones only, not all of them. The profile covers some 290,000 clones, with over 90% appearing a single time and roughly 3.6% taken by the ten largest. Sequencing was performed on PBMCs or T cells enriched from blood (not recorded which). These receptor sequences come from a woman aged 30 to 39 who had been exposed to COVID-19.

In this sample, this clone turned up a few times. The CDR3 is CASSQVHSAKLFF. In DNA form, the CDR3 reads TGTGCCAGCAGCCAGGTCCACTCTGCGAAACTGTTTTTT. The chain has TRBV14 and TRBJ1-4; D gene uncertain. Germline values: CDR1 SGHDN, CDR2 FVKESK. With 3 bases removed from V and 11 bases from J, the gap between germline ends came to 13 bases. This CDR3 is 13 amino acids long.

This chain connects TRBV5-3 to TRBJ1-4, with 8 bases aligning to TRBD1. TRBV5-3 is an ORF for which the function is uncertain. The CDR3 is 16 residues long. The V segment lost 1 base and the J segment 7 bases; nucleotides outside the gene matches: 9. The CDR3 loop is CARSLTDRAGIEKLFF. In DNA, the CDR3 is TGTGCCAGAAGCTTGACGGACAGGGCAGGTATTGAAAAACTGTTTTTT.

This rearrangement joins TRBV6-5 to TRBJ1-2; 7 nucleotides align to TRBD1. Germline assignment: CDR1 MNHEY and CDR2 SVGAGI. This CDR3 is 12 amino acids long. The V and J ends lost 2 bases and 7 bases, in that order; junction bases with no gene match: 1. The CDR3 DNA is TGTGCCAGCAGTTACAGGACAGGTGGCTACACCTTC. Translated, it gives CASSYRTGGYTF.

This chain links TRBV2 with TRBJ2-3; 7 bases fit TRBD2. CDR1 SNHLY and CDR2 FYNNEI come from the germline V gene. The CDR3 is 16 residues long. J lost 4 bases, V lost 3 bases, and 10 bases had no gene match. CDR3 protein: CASSEWGGSAPDTQYF. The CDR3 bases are TGTGCCAGCAGTGAGTGGGGGGGGTCGGCTCCAGATACGCAGTATTTT.

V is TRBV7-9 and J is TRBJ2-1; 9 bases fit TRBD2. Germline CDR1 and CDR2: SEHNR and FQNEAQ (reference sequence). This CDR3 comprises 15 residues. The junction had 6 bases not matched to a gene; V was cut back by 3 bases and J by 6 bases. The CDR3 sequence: CASSFSRGGGNEQFF. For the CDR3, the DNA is TGTGCCAGCAGCTTTTCGCGGGGGGGCGGCAATGAGCAGTTCTTC.

CDR3 amino acids: CASSLRVEQPHTEAFF. The CDR3 DNA reads TGTGCCAGCAGTTTAAGAGTAGAACAGCCACACACTGAAGCTTTCTTT. The chain combines TRBV27 with TRBJ1-1; D gene ambiguous. V lost 2 bases and J lost 3, with 16 bases in between. Germline loops: CDR1 MNHEY, CDR2 SMNVEV (reference sequence). This CDR3 region has 16 residues.

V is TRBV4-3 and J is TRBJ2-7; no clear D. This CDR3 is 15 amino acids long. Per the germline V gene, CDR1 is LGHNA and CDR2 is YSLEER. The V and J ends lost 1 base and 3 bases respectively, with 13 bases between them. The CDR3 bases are TGCGCCAGCAGCCAAGTTGCCGGGTTGAACTACGAGCAGTACTTC. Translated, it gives CASSQVAGLNYEQYF.

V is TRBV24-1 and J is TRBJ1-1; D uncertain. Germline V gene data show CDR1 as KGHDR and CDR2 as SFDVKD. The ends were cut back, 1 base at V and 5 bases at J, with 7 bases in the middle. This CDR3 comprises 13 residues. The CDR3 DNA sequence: TGTGCCACCAGTGATTTTGGGCAGACTGAAGCTTTCTTT. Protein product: CATSDFGQTEAFF.

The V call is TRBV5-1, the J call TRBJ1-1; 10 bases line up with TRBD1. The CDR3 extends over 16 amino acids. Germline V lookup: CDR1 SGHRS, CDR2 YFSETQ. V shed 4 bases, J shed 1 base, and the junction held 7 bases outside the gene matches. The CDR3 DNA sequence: TGCGCCAGCAGCAATAGACGGGACAGGGGGAACACTGAAGCTTTCTTT. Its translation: CASSNRRDRGNTEAFF.

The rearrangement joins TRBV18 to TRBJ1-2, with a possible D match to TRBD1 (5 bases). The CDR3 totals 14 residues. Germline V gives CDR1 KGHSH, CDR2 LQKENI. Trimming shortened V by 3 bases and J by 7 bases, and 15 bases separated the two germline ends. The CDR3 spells CASSPQGGLPGYTF. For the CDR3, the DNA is TGTGCCAGCTCACCCCAGGGTGGCCTTCCTGGCTACACCTTC.

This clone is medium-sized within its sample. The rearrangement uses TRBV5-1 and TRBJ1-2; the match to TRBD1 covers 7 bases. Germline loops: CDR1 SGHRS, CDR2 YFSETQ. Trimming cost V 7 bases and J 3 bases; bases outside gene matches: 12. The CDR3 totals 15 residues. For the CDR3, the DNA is TGCGCCAGCGGAGACAGGGAGAGGTCTGACTATGGCTACACCTTC. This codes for CASGDRERSDYGYTF.

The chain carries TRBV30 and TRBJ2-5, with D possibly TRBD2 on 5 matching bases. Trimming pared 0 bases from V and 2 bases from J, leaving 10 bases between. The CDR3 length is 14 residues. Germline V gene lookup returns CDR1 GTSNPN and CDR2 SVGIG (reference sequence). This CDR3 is CAWSVGRTQETQYF. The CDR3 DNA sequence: TGTGCCTGGAGTGTAGGGCGGACTCAAGAGACCCAGTACTTC.

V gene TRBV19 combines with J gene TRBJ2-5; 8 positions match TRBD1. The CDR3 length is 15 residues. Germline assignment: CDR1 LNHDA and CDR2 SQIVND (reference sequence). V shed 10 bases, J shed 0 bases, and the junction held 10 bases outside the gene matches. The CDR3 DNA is TGTGCCACCGCGACAGGGGTACCGTACCAAGAGACCCAGTACTTC. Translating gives CATATGVPYQETQYF.

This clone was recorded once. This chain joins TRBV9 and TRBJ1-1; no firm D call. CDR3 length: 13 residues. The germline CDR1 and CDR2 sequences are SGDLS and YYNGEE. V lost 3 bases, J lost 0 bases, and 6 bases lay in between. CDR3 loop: CASSATVNTEAFF. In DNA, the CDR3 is TGTGCCAGCAGCGCTACAGTGAACACTGAAGCTTTCTTT.

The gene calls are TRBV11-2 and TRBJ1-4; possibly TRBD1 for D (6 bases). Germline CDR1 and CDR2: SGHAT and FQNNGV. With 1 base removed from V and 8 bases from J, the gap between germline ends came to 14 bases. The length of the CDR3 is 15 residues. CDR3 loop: CASSLGAGAGEKLFF. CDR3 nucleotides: TGTGCCAGCAGCTTAGGTGCGGGGGCAGGCGAAAAACTGTTTTTT.

CDR3 region: CASSRGTRTYNEQFF. CDR3 DNA sequence: TGTGCCAGCAGCAGAGGGACAAGGACCTACAATGAGCAGTTCTTC. This chain joins TRBV7-6 and TRBJ2-1; TRBD1 might be the D (6 bases). V shed 5 bases and J shed 2 bases, with 13 bases lying between them. Germline lookup yields CDR1 SGHVS and CDR2 FNYEAQ. This CDR3 comprises 15 residues.

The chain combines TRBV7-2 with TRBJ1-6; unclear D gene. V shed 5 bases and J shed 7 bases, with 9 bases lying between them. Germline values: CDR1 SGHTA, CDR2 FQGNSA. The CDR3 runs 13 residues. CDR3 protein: CASSPQANSPLHF. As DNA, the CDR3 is TGTGCCAGCAGCCCCCAAGCCAATTCACCCCTCCACTTT.

CDR3 amino acids: CSVTQGSYGYTF. The CDR3 nucleotides are TGCAGCGTGACACAGGGTTCCTATGGCTACACCTTC. V usage is TRBV29-1 and J usage is TRBJ1-2, with D perhaps matching TRBD1 (6 bases). V was shortened by 6 bases and J by 4 bases, with 12 bases between the two germline ends. The CDR3 runs to 12 residues. Germline assignment: CDR1 SQVTM and CDR2 ANQGSEA.

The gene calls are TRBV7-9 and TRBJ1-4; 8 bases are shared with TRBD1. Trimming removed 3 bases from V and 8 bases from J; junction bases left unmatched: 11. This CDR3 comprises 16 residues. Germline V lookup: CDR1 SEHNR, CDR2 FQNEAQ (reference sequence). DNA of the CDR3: TGTGCCAGCAGCTTGGGCCGGACAGGGTTGGGCGAAAAACTGTTTTTT. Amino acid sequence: CASSLGRTGLGEKLFF. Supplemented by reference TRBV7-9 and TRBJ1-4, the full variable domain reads DTGVSQNPRHKITKRGQNVTFRCDPISEHNRLYWYRQTLGQGPEFLTYFQNEAQLEKSRLLSDRFSAERPKGSFSTLEIQRTEQGDSAMYLCASSLGRTGLGEKLFFGSGTQLSVL.

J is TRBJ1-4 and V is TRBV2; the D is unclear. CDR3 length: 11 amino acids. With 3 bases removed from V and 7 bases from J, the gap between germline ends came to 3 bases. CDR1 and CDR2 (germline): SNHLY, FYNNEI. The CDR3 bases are TGTGCCAGCAGTGACAGTGAAAAACTGTTTTTT. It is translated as CASSDSEKLFF.

The CDR3 DNA reads TGTGCCAGCAGCTTAGCTCGACTATCCCATTGGGCGCAGTATTTT. Its translation: CASSLARLSHWAQYF. The chain uses TRBV7-8 and TRBJ2-3, with D possibly being TRBD2 (5 bases). The CDR3 has 15 residues. The germline V gene has CDR1 SGHVS and CDR2 FQNEAQ. Between the trimmed V and J ends, which lost 0 bases and 10 bases, there was a span of 17 bases. Full variable domain (remainder filled in from reference TRBV7-8 and TRBJ2-3): GAGVSQSPRYKVAKRGQDVALRCDPISGHVSLFWYQQALGQGPEFLTYFQNEAQLDKSGLPSDRFFAERPEGSVSTLKIQRTQQEDSAVYLCASSLARLSHWAQYFGPGTRLTVL.

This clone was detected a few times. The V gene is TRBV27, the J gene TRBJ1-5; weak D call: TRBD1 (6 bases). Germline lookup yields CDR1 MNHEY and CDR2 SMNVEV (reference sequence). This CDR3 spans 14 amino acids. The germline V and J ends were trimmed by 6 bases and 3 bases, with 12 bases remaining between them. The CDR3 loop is CASRSGVDNQPQHF. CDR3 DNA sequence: TGTGCCAGCAGGTCAGGGGTCGACAATCAGCCCCAGCATTTT.

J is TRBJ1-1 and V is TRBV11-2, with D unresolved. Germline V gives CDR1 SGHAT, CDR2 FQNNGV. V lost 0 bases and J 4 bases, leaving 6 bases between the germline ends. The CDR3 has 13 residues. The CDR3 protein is CASSLDSITEAFF. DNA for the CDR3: TGTGCCAGCAGCTTAGATTCCATCACTGAAGCTTTCTTT.

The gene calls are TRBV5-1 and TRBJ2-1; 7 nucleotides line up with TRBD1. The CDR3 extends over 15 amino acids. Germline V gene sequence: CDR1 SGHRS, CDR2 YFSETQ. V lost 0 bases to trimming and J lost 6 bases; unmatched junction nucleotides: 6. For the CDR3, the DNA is TGCGCCAGCAGCTTGGCCTCAGGGGGTTTCAATGAGCAGTTCTTC. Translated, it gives CASSLASGGFNEQFF.